These 20 T cell receptor beta chains were sequenced from one sample in a study of blood T cell repertoires in COVID-19. Assay used: immunoSEQ multiplex PCR; TCRdb lists only in-frame clones, some missing. The repertoire holds 200,000 to 250,000 clones, with over 75% as singletons. Sample: peripheral blood. The receptors here all came from a woman in her forties with acute or convalescent COVID-19.

The V gene is TRBV18, the J gene TRBJ1-1; a possible D gene is TRBD1 (6 bases). Germline CDR1 KGHSH, CDR2 LQKENI. V lost 4 bases and J 4 bases, leaving 13 bases between the germline ends. The CDR3 consists of 14 residues. The CDR3 coding sequence is TGTGCCAGCTCACTACTCCAGGGGCCCACTGAAGCTTTCTTT. Protein: CASSLLQGPTEAFF.

The chain recombines TRBV2 with TRBJ1-1; no reliable D call. CDR1 is SNHLY and CDR2 is FYNNEI in the germline V gene. V shed 2 bases and J shed 0 bases, with 16 bases lying between them. This CDR3 is built from 17 residues. Here the CDR3 DNA reads TGTGCCAGCAGTGAAACCCTCCCCGCCGCGATGAACACTGAAGCTTTCTTT. Amino acids: CASSETLPAAMNTEAFF.

CDR3 amino acids: CASSLIPSNTEAFF. CDR3 DNA sequence: TGCGCCAGCAGCTTGATCCCCTCGAACACTGAAGCTTTCTTT. The chain employs TRBV5-1 and TRBJ1-1; D gene ambiguous. CDR3 length: 14 residues. V lost 1 base to trimming and J lost 1 base, with 8 bases between them. Germline V gives CDR1 SGHRS, CDR2 YFSETQ.

The chain employs TRBV19 and TRBJ1-5, with a tentative D call TRBD1 (6 bases). CDR1 and CDR2 from the germline V gene are LNHDA and SQIVND (reference sequence). CDR3 length: 17 residues. Trimming removed 5 bases at V and 2 bases at J, with 19 bases between. CDR3 DNA: TGTGCCAGTAGTCTCTCTCGGGGGGGGCGAGGCAATCAGCCCCAGCATTTT. Amino acids: CASSLSRGGRGNQPQHF.

The J gene is TRBJ2-1, the V gene TRBV9, with D perhaps matching TRBD1 (5 bases). The CDR3 is 15 amino acids. Trimming shortened V by 0 bases and J by 7 bases, and 14 bases separated the two germline ends. The germline V gene has CDR1 SGDLS and CDR2 YYNGEE. The CDR3 here is CASSVVDSWGNEQFF. The CDR3 DNA reads TGTGCCAGCAGCGTAGTTGACAGTTGGGGAAATGAGCAGTTCTTC. The whole variable domain, remainder taken from reference TRBV9 and TRBJ2-1, is DSGVTQTPKHLITATGQRVTLRCSPRSGDLSVYWYQQSLDQGLQFLIQYYNGEERAKGNILERFSAQQFPDLHSELNLSSLELGDSALYFCASSVVDSWGNEQFFGPGTRLTVL.

For this clone: Distinct nucleotide sequences in the sample also encode this CDR3. V usage is TRBV3-1 (or the pseudogene TRBV3-2) and J usage is TRBJ1-3; no definite D call. V was trimmed by 0 bases and J by 2 bases, leaving 8 bases between them. This CDR3 is built from 15 residues. CDR1 and CDR2 from the germline V gene are LGHDT and YNNKEL (reference sequence). DNA of the CDR3: TGTGCCAGCAGCCAAGATTCGGGGACTGGAAACACCATATATTTT. As protein: CASSQDSGTGNTIYF.

This clone was observed once. The chain couples TRBV5-8 to TRBJ1-5; 12 nucleotides align to TRBD1. Trimming cost V 4 bases and J 3 bases; bases outside gene matches: 2. CDR3 length: 15 amino acids. The germline V gene encodes CDR1 SGHTS and CDR2 YDEGEE. DNA for the CDR3: TGTGCCAGCAGCCCGGGACAGGGGGCCAATCAGCCCCAGCATTTT. As protein: CASSPGQGANQPQHF.

The J gene is TRBJ1-2, the V gene TRBV18, with 7 positions matching TRBD1. V shed 3 bases and J 0 bases; nucleotides not matched to a gene: 10. The germline V gene encodes CDR1 KGHSH and CDR2 LQKENI. The CDR3 length is 17 residues. CDR3 sequence (DNA): TGTGCCAGCTCACCTGGGGCAGGGGGACAAGCTAACTATGGCTACACCTTC. It encodes CASSPGAGGQANYGYTF.

This chain uses TRBV6-1 with TRBJ2-5, with TRBD2 as a possible D gene (5 bases). CDR1 and CDR2 from the germline V gene are MNHNS and SASEGT. The CDR3 loop spans 16 amino acids. The ends were cut back, 2 bases at V and 1 base at J, with 14 bases in the middle. The chain's CDR3 is CASSEMGSGLQETQYF. For the CDR3, the DNA is TGTGCCAGCAGTGAAATGGGCAGCGGACTCCAAGAGACCCAGTACTTC.

This rearrangement joins TRBV12-5 to TRBJ2-3; 7 bases are a match to TRBD1. V lost 5 bases and J lost 3; bases outside the gene matches: 2. CDR1 LGHNT and CDR2 FRNRAP come from the germline V gene. The CDR3 runs 13 residues. As DNA, the CDR3 is TGTGCTAGTGGTCCGGGACAGACAGATACGCAGTATTTT. Translating gives CASGPGQTDTQYF.

The chain joins TRBV29-1 to TRBJ1-2; D unclear. This CDR3 comprises 12 residues. V lost 7 bases and J 5 bases, leaving 14 bases between the germline ends. CDR1 SQVTM and CDR2 ANQGSEA come from the germline V gene. The DNA of the CDR3 is TGCAGCGGCGGACTGTCGGATTATGGCTACACCTTC. Protein sequence: CSGGLSDYGYTF.

The rearrangement links TRBV6-4 to TRBJ2-2, with 9 positions matching TRBD1. The CDR3 is 14 amino acids. The V segment lost 6 bases and the J segment 4 bases; nucleotides outside the gene matches: 3. The germline V gene has CDR1 MRHNA and CDR2 SNTAGT. DNA for the CDR3: TGTGCCAGCAGAGGGACAGGGCCCACCGGGGAGCTGTTTTTT. Translation: CASRGTGPTGELFF.

The chain carries TRBV2 and TRBJ2-7; 9 nucleotides line up with TRBD1. The germline V gene encodes CDR1 SNHLY and CDR2 FYNNEI. The CDR3 has 14 residues. With V trimmed by 6 bases and J by 5 bases, 8 bases remained unmatched. In nucleotides, the CDR3 is TGTGCCAGCAGCTCGGGACAGGGCCGAGACGAGCAGTACGTC. Amino acid sequence: CASSSGQGRDEQYV.

V gene TRBV5-1 combines with J gene TRBJ1-1, with D perhaps matching TRBD1 (5 bases). CDR3 size: 15 residues. In germline, CDR1 is SGHRS, CDR2 YFSETQ. The germline V and J ends were trimmed by 0 bases and 3 bases, with 12 bases remaining between them. The CDR3 spells CASSLDSRADTEAFF. DNA of the CDR3: TGCGCCAGCAGCTTGGACTCCAGGGCGGACACTGAAGCTTTCTTT.

This rearrangement joins TRBV3-1 (or the pseudogene TRBV3-2) to TRBJ2-5; a weak D match, TRBD2 (6 bases). The CDR3 is 15 amino acids. The germline CDR1 and CDR2 sequences are LGHDT and YNNKEL (reference sequence). With 3 bases removed from V and 0 bases from J, the gap between germline ends came to 11 bases. Written as DNA, the CDR3 is TGTGCCAGCAGCCAGCAACCGGGAGACCAAGAGACCCAGTACTTC. Its translation: CASSQQPGDQETQYF.

The rearrangement links TRBV21-1 to TRBJ2-3; the table calls TRBD2, which could not be checked here. TRBV21-1 is flagged as a pseudogene. The CDR3 spans 19 residues. The CDR3 is CASSPRRLAGGRETDTQYF. The CDR3 region has the DNA TGTGCCAGCAGCCCTCGAAGGCTAGCGGGGGGGAGGGAGACAGATACGCAGTATTTT.

V and J are TRBV5-6 and TRBJ2-7; 7 bases align to TRBD1. This CDR3 contains 14 residues. Germline CDR1 and CDR2: SGHDT and YYEEEE. With V trimmed by 4 bases and J by 0 bases, 4 bases remained unmatched. The CDR3 loop is CASSLRDSSYEQYV. DNA for the CDR3: TGTGCCAGCAGCCTTCGGGACAGCTCCTACGAGCAGTACGTC.

The genes are TRBV7-9 and TRBJ1-1; 9 bases align to TRBD1. Looked up from germline, CDR1 is SEHNR and CDR2 is FQNEAQ (reference sequence). The V segment lost 4 bases and the J segment 3 bases; nucleotides outside the gene matches: 3. The CDR3 has 14 amino acids. The CDR3 is CASSSGDRDTEAFF. DNA of the CDR3: TGTGCCAGCAGCTCCGGGGACAGGGACACTGAAGCTTTCTTT.

The genes are TRBV2 and TRBJ2-7; maybe TRBD1 (5 bases). Germline V gene sequence: CDR1 SNHLY, CDR2 FYNNEI. Trimming stripped 1 base from V and 0 bases from J, with 10 bases between. The CDR3 contains 15 residues. CDR3: CASSEGSTVSYEQYV. CDR3 nucleotides: TGTGCCAGCAGTGAAGGGTCGACAGTCTCCTACGAGCAGTACGTC.

This clone was seen many times. The chain employs TRBV19 and TRBJ1-5; TRBD1 matches at 10 bases. With V trimmed by 6 bases and J by 4 bases, 9 bases remained unmatched. The CDR3 runs 16 residues. The germline V gene encodes CDR1 LNHDA and CDR2 SQIVND (reference sequence). CDR3 DNA: TGTGCCAGTAGCCCAAGGACAGGGGGGCCTAATCAGCCCCAGCATTTT. Residues: CASSPRTGGPNQPQHF.